A selection of T cell receptor beta chains follows, all from one sample in a study of control samples from healthy donors and cancer patients. Libraries were prepared by immunoSEQ multiplex PCR; TCRdb keeps only in-frame clonotypes and omits some of them. This table holds roughly 200,000 clones, around 94% found once. What was sequenced was blood. All receptors come from a man aged 50 to 59 in good health. The CDR3 runs from the conserved cysteine through the conserved F or W. The D gene is left open where the match is weak. For some rows the clone size is stated as once, few or many, or as a class when expanded; others skip it.

V gene	D gene	CDR3 length	J gene	clone size	CDR3 DNA	CDR3 protein
TRBV13	-	15	TRBJ2-3	-	TGTGCCAGCAGCTTAGAAGGGGCTAGCACAGATACGCAGTATTTT	CASSLEGASTDTQYF
TRBV5-1	-	14	TRBJ1-6	-	TGCGCCAGCAGAATCACAGGCGATAATTCACCCCTCCACTTT	CASRITGDNSPLHF
TRBV20-1	-	11	TRBJ1-1	-	TGCAGTGCTAGAGGGAACACTGAAGCTTTCTTT	CSARGNTEAFF
TRBV2	-	18	TRBJ2-5	-	TGTGCCAGCAGTGTAGAATCCCCAGGGGGGATGTACCAAGAGACCCAGTACTTC	CASSVESPGGMYQETQYF
TRBV6-2/TRBV6-3	-	13	TRBJ2-3	-	TGTGCCAGCAGCACCGGTAATGTAGATACGCAGTATTTT	CASSTGNVDTQYF
TRBV5-1	TRBD1	14	TRBJ1-2	-	TGCGCCAGCAGCTATACAGGGGGCGACTATGGCTACACCTTC	CASSYTGGDYGYTF
TRBV7-9	-	18	TRBJ1-1	-	TGTGCCAGCAGCCTCAGAGGGGGGGTTCTAACCGGGGACACTGAAGCTTTCTTT	CASSLRGGVLTGDTEAFF
TRBV18	-	13	TRBJ1-2	-	TGTGCCAGCTCAGACCCGGTTTGGGGGGGCTACACCTTC	CASSDPVWGGYTF
TRBV7-3	-	12	TRBJ2-5	-	TGTGCCAGCAGCTCAAACCAAGAGACCCAGTACTTC	CASSSNQETQYF
TRBV2	-	14	TRBJ1-1	-	TGTGCCAGCAGTGCGGCTGGGGGCCCCACTGAAGCTTTCTTT	CASSAAGGPTEAFF
TRBV12-5	-	17	TRBJ2-1	-	TGTGCTAGTGGTTTGACGGTTGGAAGACCGAAATACAATGAGCAGTTCTTC	CASGLTVGRPKYNEQFF
TRBV10-1	TRBD2	15	TRBJ2-3	-	TGCGCCAGCAGTCCTAGCGGGGCAGGGACAGATACGCAGTATTTT	CASSPSGAGTDTQYF
TRBV27	TRBD1	16	TRBJ1-1	-	TGTGCCAGCAGTTTCCGGCCGGGACAGGGGAACACTGAAGCTTTCTTT	CASSFRPGQGNTEAFF
TRBV5-1	TRBD1	15	TRBJ1-1	-	TGCGCCAGCAGCTTGGGGGGACAGGGGAACACTGAAGCTTTCTTT	CASSLGGQGNTEAFF
TRBV27	TRBD1	15	TRBJ1-5	-	TGTGCCAGCAGTTCTCGGCCTACAGGGGATCAGCCCCAGCATTTT	CASSSRPTGDQPQHF
TRBV4-3	TRBD2	13	TRBJ2-7	-	TGCGCCAGCAGCCCGGGACTAGCCTACGAGCAGTACTTC	CASSPGLAYEQYF
TRBV7-9	-	18	TRBJ1-4	-	TGTGCCAGCAGCGACCTCAGGGGCGCGGGGGCAACTAATGAAAAACTGTTTTTT	CASSDLRGAGATNEKLFF
TRBV6-6	-	14	TRBJ1-5	-	TGTGCCAGCAGTCCCCCAGGGGTTAATCAGCCCCAGCATTTT	CASSPPGVNQPQHF
TRBV10-3	-	12	TRBJ1-5	-	TGTGCCATCAGTGAGTCAAGTCAGCCCCAGCATTTT	CAISESSQPQHF
TRBV11-3	-	12	TRBJ2-5	-	TGTGCCAGCAGTACGTCCCGAGAGACCCAGTACTTC	CASSTSRETQYF
TRBV19	-	11	TRBJ1-1	-	TGTGCCAGTAGACAGAACACTGAAGCTTTCTTT	CASRQNTEAFF
TRBV6-1	-	14	TRBJ1-2	-	TGTGCCAGCAGTGAGGGACCTCAGAGCTATGGCTACACCTTC	CASSEGPQSYGYTF
TRBV9	-	15	TRBJ2-7	-	TGTGCCAGCAGCGTAGCTCAGGGGAGTCCCTACGAGCAGTACTTC	CASSVAQGSPYEQYF
TRBV6-5	TRBD2	15	TRBJ2-3	-	TGTGCCAGCAGTTATAGCGGGGGGGATAAAGATACGCAGTATTTT	CASSYSGGDKDTQYF
TRBV4-1	-	14	TRBJ1-2	-	TGCGCCAGCAGCCAAGATGAAGGGAGGATTGGCTACACCTTC	CASSQDEGRIGYTF
TRBV3-1/TRBV3-2	TRBD2	16	TRBJ2-1	-	TGTGCCAGCAGCCGAATACCTAGCGGGGGGGCGGGTGAGCAGTTCTTC	CASSRIPSGGAGEQFF
TRBV12-3/TRBV12-4	-	13	TRBJ1-1	once	TGTGCCAGCAGTTTAAGGTTAAGCTTTGAAGCTTTCTTT	CASSLRLSFEAFF
TRBV29-1	-	11	TRBJ1-1	-	TGCAGCGTTGAGCCGTACACTGAAGCTTTCTTT	CSVEPYTEAFF
TRBV9	-	12	TRBJ2-7	once	TGTGCCAGCAGCGCCGAGGGCCCTACGCAGTACTTC	CASSAEGPTQYF
TRBV5-6	TRBD1	13	TRBJ1-5	-	TGTGCCAGCAGCCGGGACAGCGATCAGCCCCAGCATTTT	CASSRDSDQPQHF
TRBV28	TRBD1	14	TRBJ1-6	-	TGTGCCAGCGGACTGGGACAGGGGAATTCACCCCTCCACTTT	CASGLGQGNSPLHF